Listed below are T cell receptor beta chains from one sample, sequenced in a study of blood T cell repertoires in COVID-19. Generated by immunoSEQ multiplex PCR, the TCRdb table keeps only in-frame clones and is missing some. The sample comprises 150,000 to 200,000 clones, almost 80% of which are singletons, and 15% to 20% rests with the top ten. Sequenced input: peripheral blood. The source of these receptors is a man aged 55 to 70 with active or convalescent COVID-19. CDR3s include the opening cysteine and the closing phenylalanine or tryptophan. The order of the fields is J gene, D gene, clone size, V gene, CDR3 protein, CDR3 DNA. The D gene is left open where the match is weak. The size field is filled for only some rows; it gives once, few, many or a size class.

TRBJ2-6,-,once,TRBV5-1,CASSSGGQGANVLTF,TGCGCCAGCAGCTCCGGGGGGCAGGGGGCCAACGTCCTGACTTTC
TRBJ1-1,-,-,TRBV27,CASSLSSGWRAFF,TGTGCCAGCAGTTTATCTTCTGGTTGGAGAGCTTTCTTT
TRBJ2-1,-,-,TRBV30,CAWSESREEQFF,TGTGCCTGGAGTGAATCCCGGGAAGAGCAGTTCTTC
TRBJ2-3,TRBD2,-,TRBV5-1,CASSEIAGGRGTQYF,TGCGCCAGCAGCGAGATAGCGGGAGGGCGAGGTACGCAGTATTTT
TRBJ2-7,TRBD2,-,TRBV11-2,CASSLEVAGSEQYF,TGTGCCAGCAGCTTAGAAGTAGCGGGAAGCGAGCAGTACTTC
TRBJ2-1,TRBD2,-,TRBV6-5,CASSQTSGRYNEQFF,TGTGCCAGCAGTCAAACTAGCGGGAGGTACAATGAGCAGTTCTTC
TRBJ2-7,-,-,TRBV28,CASSLRGGGRTGGYSYEQYF,TGTGCCAGCAGCCTAAGGGGTGGTGGCAGGACAGGAGGGTATTCCTACGAGCAGTACTTC
TRBJ1-4,-,-,TRBV15,CATSRESIMGGEKLFF,TGTGCCACCAGCAGAGAGTCCATCATGGGGGGTGAAAAACTGTTTTTT
TRBJ2-7,-,-,TRBV7-2,CASSRAYEQYF,TGTGCCAGCAGTCGAGCCTACGAGCAGTACTTC
TRBJ1-2,-,few,TRBV28,CASSLSQVIGYGYTF,TGTGCCAGCAGTTTATCTCAGGTCATCGGCTATGGCTACACCTTC
TRBJ2-5,-,-,TRBV5-6,CASSRDRPATQETQYF,TGTGCCAGCAGTCGCGACAGGCCAGCCACCCAAGAGACCCAGTACTTC
TRBJ2-7,TRBD1,-,TRBV27,CASRTGQGAYEQYF,TGTGCCAGCAGAACCGGACAGGGGGCTTACGAGCAGTACTTC
TRBJ2-7,TRBD1,-,TRBV28,CAIRQGAAYEQYF,TGTGCCATCCGACAGGGGGCGGCCTACGAGCAGTACTTC
TRBJ1-1,-,once,TRBV6-2/TRBV6-3,CASSRPGLGLEAFF,TGTGCCAGCAGTCGACCGGGACTGGGCCTGGAAGCTTTCTTT
TRBJ1-1,TRBD1,many,TRBV29-1,CSVTDRGRTEAFF,TGCAGCGTTACAGACAGGGGGAGGACTGAAGCTTTCTTT
TRBJ2-1,-,-,TRBV19,CASSIREAEQFF,TGTGCCAGTAGTATACGGGAAGCGGAGCAGTTCTTC
TRBJ2-2,-,-,TRBV28,CASSGGGLTGELFF,TGTGCCAGCAGTGGAGGGGGCTTGACCGGGGAGCTGTTTTTT
TRBJ1-2,TRBD1,-,TRBV18,CASSSDTGGYYGYTF,TGTGCCAGCTCATCTGATACAGGGGGCTACTATGGCTACACCTTC
TRBJ1-3,-,few,TRBV28,CASTPGLFSGNTIYF,TGTGCCAGCACTCCTGGACTGTTCTCTGGAAACACCATATATTTT
TRBJ2-5,TRBD2,few,TRBV5-4,CASSSEKRAGAETQYF,TGTGCCAGCAGCTCCGAAAAGAGAGCGGGAGCAGAGACCCAGTACTTC
TRBJ2-3,TRBD2,-,TRBV7-2,CASSFRTQRDTDTQYF,TGTGCCAGCAGCTTTAGGACCCAGCGGGACACAGATACGCAGTATTTT
TRBJ2-7,TRBD2,-,TRBV5-4,CASSSIAGPYEQYF,TGTGCCAGCAGTTCAATAGCGGGACCCTACGAGCAGTACTTC